This TCR beta chain was identified during a study of cytomegalovirus exposure and HLA in healthy donors. Sequenced by immunoSEQ multiplex PCR; TCRdb stores in-frame clones only, minus some. The sample holds tens of thousands of clones, roughly 83% seen once. The CDR3 spans 14 residues. J was trimmed by 0 bases and V by 6 bases; bases with no gene match: 2. CDR1 is LNHDA and CDR2 is SQIVND in the germline V gene (reference sequence). This sequence originates from a woman under 30 in good health and CMV-seropositive. Material for sequencing was PBMCs. This sequence joins TRBV19 and TRBJ2-3; 8 bases line up with TRBD2. This CDR3 is CASSGGVSTDTQYF. The CDR3 bases are TGTGCCAGTAGCGGGGGGGTAAGCACAGATACGCAGTATTTT.